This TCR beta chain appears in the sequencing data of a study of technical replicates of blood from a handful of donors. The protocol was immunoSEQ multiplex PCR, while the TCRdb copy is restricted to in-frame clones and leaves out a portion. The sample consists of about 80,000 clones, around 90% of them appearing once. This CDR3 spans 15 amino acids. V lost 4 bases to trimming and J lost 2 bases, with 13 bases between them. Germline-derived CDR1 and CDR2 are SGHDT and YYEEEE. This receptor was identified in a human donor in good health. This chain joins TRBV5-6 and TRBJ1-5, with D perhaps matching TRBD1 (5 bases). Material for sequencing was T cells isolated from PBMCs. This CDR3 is CASSPGGEGNQPQHF. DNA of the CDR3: TGTGCCAGCAGCCCCGGGGGGGAAGGCAATCAGCCCCAGCATTTT. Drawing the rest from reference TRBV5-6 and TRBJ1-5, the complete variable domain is DAGVTQSPTHLIKTRGQQVTLRCSPKSGHDTVSWYQQALGQGPQFIFQYYEEEERQRGNFPDRFSGHQFPNYSSELNVNALLLGDSALYLCASSPGGEGNQPQHFGDGTRLSIL.